The 2 T cell receptor beta chains below were found in one sample sequenced in a study of blood T cell repertoires in COVID-19. Assay used: immunoSEQ multiplex PCR; TCRdb lists only in-frame clones, some missing. The sample contains 210,000 or so clones, 83% of which appear only once. Sample: PBMCs or T cells enriched from blood (not recorded which). The receptors originated from a woman aged 45 to 65 who had been exposed to COVID-19.

The V gene is TRBV3-1 (or the pseudogene TRBV3-2), the J gene TRBJ1-2; D perhaps matches TRBD1 (6 bases). Germline V lookup: CDR1 LGHDT, CDR2 YNNKEL (reference sequence). The CDR3 is 14 residues long. The V end was cut by 3 bases, the J end by 4 bases, with 12 bases between. CDR3: CASSHLDRSYGYTF. The CDR3 nucleotides read TGTGCCAGCAGCCACTTGGACAGAAGCTATGGCTACACCTTC.

This chain links TRBV27 with TRBJ2-2; no definite D call. Germline CDR1 and CDR2: MNHEY and SMNVEV (reference sequence). V lost 1 base and J lost 11, with 11 bases in between. The CDR3 has 13 residues. The CDR3 DNA is TGTGCCAGCAGTTTATGGGCCAGCTATGAGCTGTTTTTT. Amino acids: CASSLWASYELFF.